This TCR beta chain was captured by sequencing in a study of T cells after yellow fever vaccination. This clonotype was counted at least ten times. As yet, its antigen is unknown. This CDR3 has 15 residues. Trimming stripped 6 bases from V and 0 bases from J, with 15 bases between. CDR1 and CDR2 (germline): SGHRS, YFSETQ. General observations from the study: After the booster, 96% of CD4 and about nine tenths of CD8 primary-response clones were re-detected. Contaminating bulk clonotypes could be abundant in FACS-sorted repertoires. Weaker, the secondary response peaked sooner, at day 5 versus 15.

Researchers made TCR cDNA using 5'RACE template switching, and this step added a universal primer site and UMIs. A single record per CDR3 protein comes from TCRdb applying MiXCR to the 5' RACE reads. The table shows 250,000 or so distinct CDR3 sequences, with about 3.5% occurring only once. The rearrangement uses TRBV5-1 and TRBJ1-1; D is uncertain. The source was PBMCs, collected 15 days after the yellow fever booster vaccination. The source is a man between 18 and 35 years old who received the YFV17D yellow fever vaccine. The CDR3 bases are TGCGCCAGCAATCCGGCCTCACGGGTGAACACTGAAGCTTTCTTT. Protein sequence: CASNPASRVNTEAFF.